One sample yielded the 3 T cell receptor beta chains listed below, sequenced in a study of T cell changes during pregnancy in multiple sclerosis. Measured with immunoSEQ multiplex PCR; TCRdb has only the in-frame clones, and not every one. The sample includes 42,000 or so clones, about 90% of them seen just once. Sequencing was performed on CD4+ T cells from peripheral blood mononuclear cells, taken after pregnancy. The receptors come from a female donor with multiple sclerosis, enrolled in a pregnancy study.

The chain employs TRBV12-5 and TRBJ1-4, with TRBD1 identical over 7 bases. The ends lost 5 bases at V and 4 bases at J; junction bases unmatched: 4. CDR3 length: 14 amino acids. CDR1 is LGHNT, CDR2 FRNRAP, per germline. DNA of the CDR3: TGTGCTAGTGGTCGGGACAGTTATAATGAAAAACTGTTTTTT. This encodes CASGRDSYNEKLFF.

CDR3 in DNA: TGTGCCAGCAGCTGGTTAGCGGCAGATCCGGATGGGGCCAACGTCCTGACTTTC. Protein: CASSWLAADPDGANVLTF. The V call is TRBV11-1, the J call TRBJ2-6; maybe TRBD2 (6 bases). The CDR3 extends over 18 amino acids. Germline V lookup: CDR1 SGHAT, CDR2 FQDESV (reference sequence). V shed 4 bases and J shed 3 bases, with 19 bases lying between them.

The V gene is TRBV19, the J gene TRBJ1-2; the match to TRBD1 covers 8 bases. The CDR3 is 14 residues long. The germline gives CDR1 LNHDA, CDR2 SQIVND (reference sequence). The J segment lost 4 bases and the V segment lost 5 bases, leaving 6 bases of the junction unmatched. Written as DNA, the CDR3 is TGTGCCAGTAGTTTCCAGGGGGCGGTCTATGGCTACACCTTC. Residues: CASSFQGAVYGYTF.